This TCR beta chain was found in a study of blood T cell repertoires in COVID-19. At the level of the study: Donors in the United States, Italy and Spain gave samples during acute or convalescent COVID-19. PBMCs, B-cell-depleted T cells, or T cells were the source of the cDNA or gDNA that made up the material.

Under the authors' procedure: By means of reference gene primer amplification, nucleated cell counts were estimated. Sequencing was performed with immunoSEQ multiplex PCR; in TCRdb, only in-frame clones are kept and a portion is missing. V and J calls and clone size are given by that table; D and trimming were obtained from the DNA. The repertoire holds approximately 110,000 clones, 81% seen once, with over 35% in the top ten. The CDR3 has 12 amino acids. In germline, CDR1 is MDHEN, CDR2 SYDVKM. The chain couples TRBV28 to TRBJ1-4; TRBD1 matches 7 bases. The source is an older man with acute or convalescent COVID-19. Sequencing was done on a sample of peripheral blood. In DNA, the CDR3 is TGTGCATCATCGGACAGGTCGGAAAAACTGTTTTTT. This encodes CASSDRSEKLFF.